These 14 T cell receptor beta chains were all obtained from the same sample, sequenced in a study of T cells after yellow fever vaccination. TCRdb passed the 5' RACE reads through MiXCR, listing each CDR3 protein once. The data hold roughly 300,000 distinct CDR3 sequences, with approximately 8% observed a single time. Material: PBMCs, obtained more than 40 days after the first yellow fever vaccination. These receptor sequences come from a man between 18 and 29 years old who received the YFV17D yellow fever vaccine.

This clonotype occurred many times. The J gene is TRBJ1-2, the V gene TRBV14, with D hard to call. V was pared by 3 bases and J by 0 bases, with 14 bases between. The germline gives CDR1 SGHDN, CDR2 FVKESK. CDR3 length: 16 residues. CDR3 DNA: TGTGCCAGCAGCCAGGGCCCCGGCGGCTCTAACTATGGCTACACCTTC. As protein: CASSQGPGGSNYGYTF. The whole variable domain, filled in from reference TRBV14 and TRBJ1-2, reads EAGVTQFPSHSVIEKGQTVTLRCDPISGHDNLYWYRRVMGKEIKFLLHFVKESKQDESGMPNNRFLAERTGGTYSTLKVQPAELEDSGVYFCASSQGPGGSNYGYTFGSGTRLTVV.

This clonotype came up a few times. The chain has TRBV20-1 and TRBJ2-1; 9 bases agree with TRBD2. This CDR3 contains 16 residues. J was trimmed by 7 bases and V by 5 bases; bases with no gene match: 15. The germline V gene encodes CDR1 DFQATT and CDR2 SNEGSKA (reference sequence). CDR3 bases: TGCAGTGCTCCAACTCTTGAGCGGGGGGCCGGTAATGAGCAGTTCTTC. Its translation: CSAPTLERGAGNEQFF.

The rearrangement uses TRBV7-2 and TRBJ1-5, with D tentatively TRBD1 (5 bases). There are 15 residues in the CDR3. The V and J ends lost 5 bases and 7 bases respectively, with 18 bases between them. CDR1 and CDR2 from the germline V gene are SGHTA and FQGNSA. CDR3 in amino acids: CASSRGAGLVQPQHF. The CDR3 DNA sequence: TGTGCCAGCAGCCGGGGAGCGGGACTAGTACAGCCCCAGCATTTT.

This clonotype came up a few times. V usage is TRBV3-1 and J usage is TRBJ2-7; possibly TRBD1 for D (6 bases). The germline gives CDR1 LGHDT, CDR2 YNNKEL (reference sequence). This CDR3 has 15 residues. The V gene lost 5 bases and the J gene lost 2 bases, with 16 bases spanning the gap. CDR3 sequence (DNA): TGTGCCAGCAGCTCAGAGGCAGGGGCCACCTACGAGCAGTACTTC. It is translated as CASSSEAGATYEQYF.

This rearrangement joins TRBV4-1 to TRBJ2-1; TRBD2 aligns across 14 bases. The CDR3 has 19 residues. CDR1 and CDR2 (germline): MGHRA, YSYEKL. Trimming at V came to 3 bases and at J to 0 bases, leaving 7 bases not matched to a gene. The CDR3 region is CASSHLGLAGVYSYNEQFF. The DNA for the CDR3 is TGCGCCAGCAGCCACTTGGGACTAGCGGGGGTTTACTCCTACAATGAGCAGTTCTTC.

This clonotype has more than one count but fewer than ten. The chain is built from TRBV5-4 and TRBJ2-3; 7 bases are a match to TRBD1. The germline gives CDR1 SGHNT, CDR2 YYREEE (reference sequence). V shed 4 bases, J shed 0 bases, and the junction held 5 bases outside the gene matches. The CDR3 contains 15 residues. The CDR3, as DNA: TGTGCCAGCAGCCCCCGGGACAGTAGCACAGATACGCAGTATTTT. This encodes CASSPRDSSTDTQYF. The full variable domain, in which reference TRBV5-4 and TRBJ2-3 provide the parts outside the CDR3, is ETGVTQSPTHLIKTRGQQVTLRCSSQSGHNTVSWYQQALGQGPQFIFQYYREEENGRGNFPPRFSGLQFPNYSSELNVNALELDDSALYLCASSPRDSSTDTQYFGPGTRLTVL.

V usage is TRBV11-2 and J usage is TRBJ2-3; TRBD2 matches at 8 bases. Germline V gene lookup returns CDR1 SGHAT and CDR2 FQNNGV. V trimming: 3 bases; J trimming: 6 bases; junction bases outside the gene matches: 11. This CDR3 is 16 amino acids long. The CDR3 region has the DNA TGTGCCAGCAGCTTTAGCGGGGCAATGGCCCCCGATACGCAGTATTTT. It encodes CASSFSGAMAPDTQYF.

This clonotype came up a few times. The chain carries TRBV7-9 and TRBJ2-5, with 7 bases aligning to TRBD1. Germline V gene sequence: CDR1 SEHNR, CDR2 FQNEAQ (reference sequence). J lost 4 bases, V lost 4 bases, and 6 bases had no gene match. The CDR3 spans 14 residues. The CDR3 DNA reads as TGTGCCAGCAGCTCACAGGGGCCCCGAGAGACCCAGTACTTC. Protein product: CASSSQGPRETQYF.

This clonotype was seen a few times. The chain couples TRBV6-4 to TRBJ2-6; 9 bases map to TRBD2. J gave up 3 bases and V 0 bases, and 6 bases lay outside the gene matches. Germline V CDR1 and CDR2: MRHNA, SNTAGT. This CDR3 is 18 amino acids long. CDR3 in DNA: TGTGCCAGCAGTGACTCGGGGCTAGCGGGGCATGGGGCCAACGTCCTGACTTTC. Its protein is CASSDSGLAGHGANVLTF.

The CDR3 spells CASSSTGANIQYF. The CDR3 region has the DNA TGCGCCAGCAGCTCGACAGGGGCAAACATTCAGTACTTC. The rearrangement uses TRBV5-1 and TRBJ2-4; 8 bases fit TRBD1. The CDR3 contains 13 residues. Trimming cost V 3 bases and J 6 bases; bases outside gene matches: 2. Germline V lookup: CDR1 SGHRS, CDR2 YFSETQ.

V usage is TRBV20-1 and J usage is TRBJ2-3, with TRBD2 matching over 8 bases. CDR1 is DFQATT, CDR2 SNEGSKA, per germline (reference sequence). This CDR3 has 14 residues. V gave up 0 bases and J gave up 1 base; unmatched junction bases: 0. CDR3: CSARELAGTDTQYF. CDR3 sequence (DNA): TGCAGTGCTAGAGAACTAGCGGGCACAGATACGCAGTATTTT.

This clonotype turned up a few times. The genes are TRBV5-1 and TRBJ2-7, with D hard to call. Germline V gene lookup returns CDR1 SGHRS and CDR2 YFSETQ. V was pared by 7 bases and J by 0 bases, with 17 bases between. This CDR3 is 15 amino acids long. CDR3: CASYFVAPSSYEQYV. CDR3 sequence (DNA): TGCGCCAGCTACTTCGTGGCCCCGAGCTCCTACGAGCAGTACGTC.

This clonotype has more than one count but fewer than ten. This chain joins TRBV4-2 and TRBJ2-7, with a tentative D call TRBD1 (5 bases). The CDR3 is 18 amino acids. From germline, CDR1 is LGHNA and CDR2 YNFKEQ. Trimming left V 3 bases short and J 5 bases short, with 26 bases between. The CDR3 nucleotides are TGTGCCAGCAGCCATACCTTCGGGTGGACACAGGACGGGCACGAGCAGTACTTC. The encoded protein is CASSHTFGWTQDGHEQYF.

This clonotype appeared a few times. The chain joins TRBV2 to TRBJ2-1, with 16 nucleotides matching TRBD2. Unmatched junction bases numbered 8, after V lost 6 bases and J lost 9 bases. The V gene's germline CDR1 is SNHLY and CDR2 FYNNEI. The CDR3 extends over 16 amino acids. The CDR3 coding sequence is TGTGCCAGCAGGCCCGGGACTAGCGGGGGGGCTACTGAGCAGTTCTTC. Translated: CASRPGTSGGATEQFF.